The next 32 T cell receptor beta chains were all read from a single sample in a study of T cell responses to AZD1222 COVID-19 vaccine. Here immunoSEQ multiplex PCR was the method, and the copy in TCRdb shows in-frame clones only, minus some. Of around 70,000 clones listed, approximately 81% are singletons. Sequenced material: peripheral blood, taken on day 0 of AZD1222 vaccination. All receptors come from an adult in good health.

The V and J genes are TRBV7-2 and TRBJ2-7; D tentatively fits TRBD1 or TRBD2 (5 bases each). Germline V lookup: CDR1 SGHTA, CDR2 FQGNSA. Trimming pared 0 bases from V and 0 bases from J, leaving 9 bases between. There are 15 residues in the CDR3. This chain's CDR3 is CASSLAWGNSYEQYF. The CDR3 region has the DNA TGTGCCAGCAGCTTAGCTTGGGGGAACTCCTACGAGCAGTACTTC.

The chain is built from TRBV13 and TRBJ1-2; 7 bases are a match to TRBD1. The CDR3 sequence is 16 residues long. Germline V gene sequence: CDR1 PRHDT, CDR2 FYEKMQ (reference sequence). V dropped 4 bases and J dropped 1; count of bases not matched to a gene: 9. Here the CDR3 reads CASSSMTGTLNYGYTF. CDR3 nucleotide sequence: TGTGCCAGCAGCTCCATGACAGGGACGCTTAACTATGGCTACACCTTC.

V is TRBV3-1 (or the pseudogene TRBV3-2) and J is TRBJ1-3; D ambiguous. Deletions cut 4 bases from V and 0 bases from J, with 13 bases between. The CDR3 sequence is 16 residues long. Germline CDR1 is LGHDT and CDR2 is YNNKEL (reference sequence). This CDR3 reads CASSLTGRNSGNTIYF. CDR3 nucleotides: TGTGCCAGCAGCCTAACCGGACGGAACTCTGGAAACACCATATATTTT.

The V and J genes are TRBV24-1 and TRBJ1-5; 9 bases match TRBD1. V lost 2 bases, J lost 4 bases, and 5 bases stayed unmatched. Looked up from germline, CDR1 is KGHDR and CDR2 is SFDVKD. The CDR3 has 16 amino acids. Here the CDR3 reads CATSDSTGGENQPQHF. The CDR3 DNA is TGTGCCACCAGTGATTCGACAGGGGGGGAGAATCAGCCCCAGCATTTT.

This clone showed up just once. The gene calls are TRBV27 and TRBJ1-2; TRBD1 agrees at 7 bases. Germline CDR1 is MNHEY and CDR2 is SMNVEV (reference sequence). V lost 7 bases, J lost 3 bases, and 17 bases stayed unmatched. The CDR3 loop spans 17 amino acids. DNA of the CDR3: TGTGCCAGCACCCCCACTATACGGGACAGCCTACACTATGGCTACACCTTC. Its protein is CASTPTIRDSLHYGYTF.

The V call is TRBV19, the J call TRBJ2-4; 7 positions match TRBD2. Germline V CDR1 and CDR2: LNHDA, SQIVND (reference sequence). V gave up 3 bases and J gave up 8 bases; unmatched junction bases: 7. This CDR3 is built from 14 residues. The CDR3 sequence: CASSIGGGRDIQYF. The CDR3 DNA is TGTGCCAGTAGTATTGGTGGTGGGAGGGACATTCAGTACTTC.

The V and J genes are TRBV5-1 and TRBJ2-7; D is ambiguous. Germline V gives CDR1 SGHRS, CDR2 YFSETQ. The V and J ends lost 3 bases and 3 bases respectively, with 19 bases between them. The CDR3 has 16 residues. The DNA of the CDR3 is TGCGCCAGCAGCTCCAATCGAGGACCGAAGGGCTACGAGCAGTACTTC. Amino acid sequence: CASSSNRGPKGYEQYF.

The chain uses TRBV5-1 and TRBJ2-3; D possibly corresponds to TRBD2 (5 bases). The CDR3 length is 15 residues. The V end was cut by 8 bases, the J end by 3 bases, with 19 bases between. From germline, CDR1 is SGHRS and CDR2 YFSETQ. The CDR3 DNA reads as TGCGCCAGTACGCCATCAACGGGGAGAACAGATACGCAGTATTTT. It is translated as CASTPSTGRTDTQYF.

The J gene is TRBJ2-1, the V gene TRBV2, with D perhaps TRBD1 or TRBD2 (5 bases each). V lost 8 bases and J lost 12, with 14 bases in between. The CDR3 loop spans 11 amino acids. Germline-derived CDR1 and CDR2 are SNHLY and FYNNEI. This chain's CDR3 is CASLGGGRQFF. The DNA for the CDR3 is TGTGCCAGCCTTGGGGGTGGGCGGCAGTTCTTC. The full variable domain, in which reference TRBV2 and TRBJ2-1 provide the parts outside the CDR3, is EPEVTQTPSHQVTQMGQEVILRCVPISNHLYFYWYRQILGQKVEFLVSFYNNEISEKSEIFDDQFSVERPDGSNFTLKIRSTKLEDSAMYFCASLGGGRQFFGPGTRLTVL.

The V gene is TRBV7-2, the J gene TRBJ2-1; 8 bases map to TRBD2. CDR1 is SGHTA, CDR2 FQGNSA, per germline. The V segment lost 7 bases and the J segment 6 bases; nucleotides outside the gene matches: 11. The CDR3 is made up of 15 amino acids. The CDR3 region is CASNVLAGARNEQFF. DNA of the CDR3: TGTGCCAGCAACGTCCTAGCGGGCGCGCGCAATGAGCAGTTCTTC. The complete variable domain, with remaining parts taken from reference TRBV7-2 and TRBJ2-1, reads GAGVSQSPSNKVTEKGKDVELRCDPISGHTALYWYRQSLGQGLEFLIYFQGNSAPDKSGLPSDRFSAERTGGSVSTLTIQRTQQEDSAVYLCASNVLAGARNEQFFGPGTRLTVL.

This clone was recorded once. The gene calls are TRBV9 and TRBJ1-2, with no clear D. Germline CDR1 is SGDLS and CDR2 is YYNGEE. Trimming took 0 bases from V and 2 from J, leaving 11 bases between them. This CDR3 contains 15 residues. The CDR3 protein is CASSVEGTQNYGYTF. In DNA form, the CDR3 reads TGTGCCAGCAGCGTAGAGGGAACCCAGAACTATGGCTACACCTTC.

CDR3 loop: CASSEWAGGRDEQYF. CDR3 coding DNA: TGTGCCAGCAGTGAATGGGCAGGAGGGCGGGACGAGCAGTACTTC. This chain joins TRBV6-1 and TRBJ2-7, with D maybe TRBD2 (6 bases). Trimming removed 2 bases at V and 5 bases at J, with 16 bases between. Germline V gives CDR1 MNHNS, CDR2 SASEGT. The CDR3 spans 15 residues.

This clone was seen only a few times. The chain carries TRBV7-9 and TRBJ2-7, with 7 nucleotides matching TRBD1. CDR3 length equals 15 residues. Germline CDR1 is SEHNR and CDR2 is FQNEAQ (reference sequence). Unmatched junction bases numbered 8, after V lost 6 bases and J lost 0 bases. CDR3 loop: CASSADRAGSYEQYF. The DNA of the CDR3 is TGTGCCAGCAGTGCCGACAGGGCGGGCTCCTACGAGCAGTACTTC.

V usage is TRBV5-4 and J usage is TRBJ1-6; TRBD1 agrees at 11 bases. Germline CDR1 reads SGHNT; CDR2 reads YYREEE (reference sequence). The CDR3 sequence is 16 residues long. After removal of 4 bases from V and 8 bases from J, the junction contained 8 bases not matched to a gene. CDR3: CASSEWTGGRDSPLHF. As DNA, the CDR3 is TGTGCCAGCAGCGAATGGACAGGGGGCCGTGATTCACCCCTCCACTTT. Full variable domain (missing parts from reference TRBV5-4 and TRBJ1-6): ETGVTQSPTHLIKTRGQQVTLRCSSQSGHNTVSWYQQALGQGPQFIFQYYREEENGRGNFPPRFSGLQFPNYSSELNVNALELDDSALYLCASSEWTGGRDSPLHFGNGTRLTVT.

This chain links TRBV25-1 with TRBJ2-2; possibly TRBD1 or TRBD2 for D (5 bases each). From germline, CDR1 is MGHDK and CDR2 SYGVNS. The ends were cut back, 8 bases at V and 5 bases at J, with 15 bases in the middle. CDR3 size: 14 residues. The CDR3 here is CASGWGTETGELFF. The CDR3 DNA reads as TGTGCCAGCGGGTGGGGGACGGAGACCGGGGAGCTGTTTTTT. Using reference TRBV25-1 and TRBJ2-2 for the parts outside the CDR3, the full variable domain is EADIYQTPRYLVIGTGKKITLECSQTMGHDKMYWYQQDPGMELHLIHYSYGVNSTEKGDLSSESTVSRIRTEHFPLTLESARPSHTSQYLCASGWGTETGELFFGEGSRLTVL.

The V and J genes are TRBV28 and TRBJ2-4, with TRBD1 matching 8 bases. Per germline, CDR1 MDHEN and CDR2 SYDVKM. V was pared by 7 bases and J by 6 bases, with 14 bases of the junction left unmatched. The CDR3 has 16 residues. In nucleotides, the CDR3 is TGTGCCAGCAAACTGTTGAGGACAGGGCGGCTAAACATTCAGTACTTC. It yields the protein CASKLLRTGRLNIQYF.

The gene calls are TRBV4-2 and TRBJ2-3, with D unclear. CDR1 LGHNA and CDR2 YNFKEQ come from the germline V gene. V was shortened by 0 bases and J by 2 bases, with 9 bases between the two germline ends. CDR3 size: 15 residues. CDR3: CASSQDFLDTDTQYF. CDR3 in DNA: TGTGCCAGCAGCCAAGATTTCCTAGACACAGATACGCAGTATTTT.

The J gene is TRBJ2-7, the V gene TRBV6-5; D remains unclear. V lost 5 bases to trimming and J lost 6 bases, with 14 bases between them. The CDR3 runs 13 residues. Germline V lookup: CDR1 MNHEY, CDR2 SVGAGI. CDR3 sequence (DNA): TGTGCCAGCAGTCCCGGTCCTTCCCCCGAGCAGTACTTC. It encodes CASSPGPSPEQYF.

The V and J genes are TRBV7-9 and TRBJ1-2; D is ambiguous. Germline V gene lookup returns CDR1 SEHNR and CDR2 FQNEAQ (reference sequence). V was shortened by 5 bases and J by 4 bases, with 11 bases between the two germline ends. This CDR3 spans 13 amino acids. The CDR3, as DNA: TGTGCCAGCAGCCTCGGGATAAGCTATGGCTACACCTTC. Protein sequence: CASSLGISYGYTF.

The rearrangement links TRBV6-4 to TRBJ2-3; the D gene could be TRBD1 or TRBD2 (5 bases each). V dropped 4 bases and J dropped 0 bases, with 8 bases sitting between them. CDR3 length equals 14 residues. Germline CDR1 and CDR2: MRHNA and SNTAGT. In nucleotides, the CDR3 is TGTGCCAGCAGTGCGGGACCTAGCACAGATACGCAGTATTTT. The encoded protein is CASSAGPSTDTQYF.

The chain combines TRBV5-1 with TRBJ2-1; maybe TRBD1 (6 bases). V was pared by 4 bases and J by 2 bases, with 16 bases between. Germline lookup yields CDR1 SGHRS and CDR2 YFSETQ. This CDR3 is built from 16 residues. CDR3 loop: CASSAPGHRTYNEQFF. Here the CDR3 DNA reads TGCGCCAGCAGCGCTCCGGGACACAGGACCTACAATGAGCAGTTCTTC.

In this sample, this clone turned up once. This chain connects TRBV30 to TRBJ2-7; 10 positions match TRBD1. The CDR3 sequence is 13 residues long. CDR1 and CDR2 (germline): GTSNPN, SVGIG (reference sequence). V was clipped by 5 bases and J by 2 bases; unmatched bases: 3. CDR3 sequence (DNA): TGTGCCTGGGGGACAGGGGTGGCCTACGAGCAGTACTTC. Translation gives CAWGTGVAYEQYF.

The chain uses TRBV28 and TRBJ1-5; 10 bases line up with TRBD1. This CDR3 has 15 amino acids. The germline CDR1 and CDR2 sequences are MDHEN and SYDVKM. With V trimmed by 6 bases and J by 2 bases, 4 bases remained unmatched. The CDR3 DNA follows: TGTGCCAGCAGCACCGGGACAGGGGGCAATCAGCCCCAGCATTTT. Translating it yields CASSTGTGGNQPQHF.

The rearrangement links TRBV11-3 to TRBJ2-7; D is uncertain. This CDR3 has 13 amino acids. Germline V gene lookup returns CDR1 SGHNT and CDR2 YENEEA. Trimming left V 0 bases short and J 4 bases short, with 7 bases between. As DNA, the CDR3 is TGTGCCAGCAGCTTAGAGGTGGTGTACGAGCAGTACTTC. Amino acid sequence: CASSLEVVYEQYF.

The DNA of the CDR3 is TGTGCCAGCTCCCCCCGACGATCAGATACGCAGTATTTT. It specifies CASSPRRSDTQYF. V usage is TRBV18 and J usage is TRBJ2-3; D unclear. Germline CDR1 and CDR2: KGHSH and LQKENI. V lost 6 bases and J lost 4, with 11 bases in between. CDR3 length: 13 residues.

This rearrangement joins TRBV9 to TRBJ1-2; 8 nucleotides agree with TRBD1. CDR1 and CDR2 from the germline V gene are SGDLS and YYNGEE. The CDR3 is 14 residues long. With 5 bases clipped from V and 7 bases from J, the junction kept 10 bases outside the gene matches. CDR3 DNA: TGTGCCAGCAGGCTTTACCAGGGGGCCGGTGGCTACACCTTC. Amino acid sequence: CASRLYQGAGGYTF.

This clone is a singleton in its sample. The rearrangement joins TRBV3-1 (or the pseudogene TRBV3-2) to TRBJ2-2, with D possibly matching TRBD2 (6 bases). This CDR3 comprises 15 residues. Trimming stripped 1 base from V and 5 bases from J, with 11 bases between. CDR1 and CDR2 (germline): LGHDT, YNNKEL (reference sequence). CDR3 in amino acids: CASSQVWGGTGELFF. The CDR3 coding sequence is TGTGCCAGCAGCCAAGTCTGGGGAGGTACCGGGGAGCTGTTTTTT.

A single count supports this clone. This chain joins TRBV5-8 and TRBJ2-1, with 8 nucleotides matching TRBD2. The CDR3 extends over 15 amino acids. Trimming cost V 5 bases and J 0 bases; bases outside gene matches: 4. Germline CDR1 and CDR2: SGHTS and YDEGEE. CDR3 DNA sequence: TGTGCCAGCAGTTTTAGCGGGGCCTCCTACAATGAGCAGTTCTTC. It codes for CASSFSGASYNEQFF.

This clone was counted between two and nine times. This chain joins TRBV27 and TRBJ1-2; D not certain. CDR1 and CDR2 from the germline V gene are MNHEY and SMNVEV (reference sequence). This CDR3 is 13 amino acids long. The ends were cut back, 1 base at V and 2 bases at J, with 5 bases in the middle. CDR3 residues: CASSLYGNYGYTF. DNA for the CDR3: TGTGCCAGCAGTTTATACGGGAACTATGGCTACACCTTC.

In its sample, this clone was seen once. The CDR3 nucleotides read TGTGCCAGCTCACCACCGAAAACAGGGAGCACTGAAGCTTTCTTT. It encodes CASSPPKTGSTEAFF. The chain joins TRBV18 to TRBJ1-1; perhaps TRBD1 as D (6 bases). CDR1 is KGHSH and CDR2 is LQKENI in the germline V gene. There are 15 residues in the CDR3. V was cut by 0 bases and J by 4 bases, with 12 bases left in between.

This clone appeared a single time. The chain is built from TRBV12-3 or TRBV12-4 and TRBJ2-2; TRBD2 is a possible D gene (5 bases). V lost 6 bases, J lost 6 bases, and 11 bases lay in between. The CDR3 has 13 residues. This chain's CDR3 is CASSSRTAGELFF. In nucleotides, the CDR3 is TGTGCCAGCAGCTCAAGGACTGCCGGGGAGCTGTTTTTT.

CDR3 region: CASRLQGAGTEAFF. The CDR3 nucleotides read TGTGCCAGCAGACTTCAGGGGGCAGGTACTGAAGCTTTCTTT. The chain uses TRBV3-1 (or the pseudogene TRBV3-2) and TRBJ1-1, with 8 nucleotides matching TRBD1. With V trimmed by 6 bases and J by 5 bases, 8 bases remained unmatched. Per germline, CDR1 LGHDT and CDR2 YNNKEL (reference sequence). CDR3 length: 14 residues.